The 12 T cell receptor beta chains below were found in one sample sequenced in a study of shared clonotypes between healthy human individuals. The assay was immunoSEQ multiplex PCR, and TCRdb's table has in-frame clones only and misses some. The sample lists millions of clones, roughly nine tenths occurring once. Sequenced input: naive CD4+ T cells sorted from blood. Regarding subset: CD45RA+ positively selected. The receptors come from a man younger than 35 in good health.

This chain uses TRBV7-9 with TRBJ1-2; D call uncertain. In germline, CDR1 is SEHNR, CDR2 FQNEAQ (reference sequence). V lost 3 bases and J lost 0, with 11 bases in between. The CDR3 is made up of 15 amino acids. The CDR3 bases are TGTGCCAGCAGCTTGCTAGGAGTTGCTAACTATGGCTACACCTTC. Translating it yields CASSLLGVANYGYTF.

This clone was recorded only once. V is TRBV10-3 and J is TRBJ1-2, with a tentative D call TRBD1 (5 bases). This CDR3 spans 14 amino acids. Germline V gives CDR1 ENHRY, CDR2 SYGVKD. V was cut by 10 bases and J by 5 bases, with 20 bases left in between. CDR3 nucleotide sequence: TGTGCCACCAAGGATCAGGGAGTCGGTTATGGCTACACCTTC. This sequence encodes CATKDQGVGYGYTF.

The chain carries TRBV20-1 and TRBJ2-7; D ambiguous. V dropped 6 bases and J dropped 2 bases, with 8 bases sitting between them. Germline lookup yields CDR1 DFQATT and CDR2 SNEGSKA (reference sequence). The CDR3 is 11 residues long. The CDR3 DNA reads TGCAGTGCCCAGCAGGCCTACGAGCAGTACTTC. Protein: CSAQQAYEQYF.

This clone was seen just once. The rearrangement joins TRBV27 to TRBJ2-7; tentatively, D is TRBD2 (5 bases). Looked up from germline, CDR1 is MNHEY and CDR2 is SMNVEV (reference sequence). V shed 4 bases and J shed 2 bases, with 15 bases lying between them. The CDR3 covers 15 residues. The CDR3 DNA is TGTGCCAGCAGTTACTCATCGGGATCCCCCTACGAGCAGTACTTC. Protein sequence: CASSYSSGSPYEQYF.

V and J are TRBV2 and TRBJ2-7; 8 bases agree with TRBD1. The J segment lost 5 bases and the V segment lost 11 bases, leaving 14 bases of the junction unmatched. Germline-derived CDR1 and CDR2 are SNHLY and FYNNEI. The CDR3 contains 14 residues. Here the CDR3 reads CACRVGQGSHEQYF. As DNA, the CDR3 is TGTGCCTGTCGTGTTGGACAGGGTTCCCACGAGCAGTACTTC.

The chain joins TRBV10-3 to TRBJ2-7, with 11 bases identical to TRBD2. Germline lookup yields CDR1 ENHRY and CDR2 SYGVKD. Unmatched junction bases numbered 5, after V lost 3 bases and J lost 4 bases. The CDR3 consists of 15 residues. CDR3 loop: CAISDTSGSTYEQYF. CDR3 DNA: TGTGCCATCAGTGACACTAGCGGGAGTACTTACGAGCAGTACTTC.

The J gene is TRBJ1-4, the V gene TRBV4-1, with no clear D. V lost 6 bases and J 0 bases, leaving 11 bases between the germline ends. CDR1 and CDR2 from the germline V gene are MGHRA and YSYEKL. This CDR3 spans 15 amino acids. The CDR3 loop is CASSLNTATNEKLFF. CDR3 coding DNA: TGCGCCAGCAGTCTAAATACCGCAACTAATGAAAAACTGTTTTTT.

The chain employs TRBV19 and TRBJ2-7, with TRBD2 as a possible D gene (5 bases). Trimming cost V 6 bases and J 2 bases, with 11 bases left between them. Germline V CDR1 and CDR2: LNHDA, SQIVND (reference sequence). The CDR3 consists of 13 residues. CDR3 coding DNA: TGTGCCAGTAGCGAAGGGAGAACCTACGAGCAGTACTTC. Its translation is CASSEGRTYEQYF.

The rearrangement joins TRBV5-1 to TRBJ1-1; no reliable D call. From germline, CDR1 is SGHRS and CDR2 YFSETQ. This CDR3 is built from 14 residues. The germline V and J ends were trimmed by 5 bases and 1 base, with 12 bases remaining between them. CDR3 nucleotides: TGCGCCAGCAGTGCCGGGATGGGGAACACTGAAGCTTTCTTT. Protein sequence: CASSAGMGNTEAFF.

This chain links TRBV27 with TRBJ2-3; 10 bases map to TRBD2. V shed 6 bases, J shed 5 bases, and the junction held 8 bases outside the gene matches. The CDR3 is made up of 15 amino acids. CDR1 is MNHEY and CDR2 is SMNVEV in the germline V gene (reference sequence). CDR3 loop: CASRKSGGAVDTQYF. CDR3 DNA sequence: TGTGCCAGCAGAAAGAGCGGGGGGGCCGTAGATACGCAGTATTTT.

Of note for this clone: Other nucleotide sequences in the sample specify the same CDR3. V usage is TRBV5-1 and J usage is TRBJ1-6; 8 positions agree with TRBD1. V lost 0 bases and J lost 9; bases outside the gene matches: 5. The CDR3 is 15 amino acids. In germline, CDR1 is SGHRS, CDR2 YFSETQ. CDR3 DNA: TGCGCCAGCAGCTTGGCTGGACAGGGTTTTTCACCCCTCCACTTT. Its translation: CASSLAGQGFSPLHF.

The chain employs TRBV10-1 and TRBJ2-3; D is unclear. CDR3 length: 12 amino acids. V gave up 3 bases and J gave up 7 bases, with 8 bases separating them. The germline V gene has CDR1 WNHNN and CDR2 SYGVQD (reference sequence). CDR3 in amino acids: CASSDLVHTQYF. The CDR3 region has the DNA TGCGCCAGCAGTGACTTGGTGCATACGCAGTATTTT.